The sequence of this T cell receptor (beta chain) was determined in a study of response to subunit inactivated influenza vaccine. Study findings and constraints: The authors suggested that every seasonal influenza vaccination recruits few new T cells.

TCRdb re-analysed the RT-PCR reads in MiXCR, keeping a single row per CDR3 protein. Among 500,000 to 600,000 distinct CDR3 sequences listed, 15% to 20% were seen once. The CDR3 contains 14 residues. CDR1 and CDR2 from the germline V gene are LGHNA and YNFKEQ. V gave up 0 bases and J gave up 13 bases, with 15 bases separating them. The sample holds a few counts of this clonotype. Its specificity is unknown. The V and J genes are TRBV4-2 and TRBJ2-2, with D perhaps given as TRBD1 or TRBD2 (5 bases each). Specimen: CD4+ T cells sorted from PBMCs, collected roughly 24 months after vaccination. The receptor was isolated from a man aged 45-69 years who received an inactivated influenza vaccine. The CDR3 sequence is CASSQEPTEGSLFF. CDR3 sequence (DNA): TGTGCCAGCAGCCAAGAACCAACCGAGGGGTCGCTGTTTTTT.